This TCR beta chain was identified during a study of shared clonotypes between healthy human individuals. About the research overall: Researchers assigned three CD4 naive, three CD4 memory, two CD8 naive and one CD8 memory plate to each donor. Findings of the study overall: All-four-donor shared clonotypes had higher generation probabilities than non-shared clonotypes did. Sampling covered blood only; tissue repertoires likely differ.

CDR3 size: 15 residues. Looked up from germline, CDR1 is SGHTS and CDR2 is YDEGEE. J was trimmed by 4 bases and V by 0 bases; bases with no gene match: 5. CD45RO-negative, CCR7-selected cells formed the naive CD8 fraction, which excluded terminally differentiated effector memory CD45RA+ cells. Regarding this clone: Its antigen is as yet unknown.

Sequencing was performed with immunoSEQ multiplex PCR; in TCRdb, only in-frame clones are kept and a portion is missing. The data show 1.5 million to 2.5 million clones, less than 95% seen once. The sample taken for sequencing was naive CD8+ T cells sorted from blood. This receptor was obtained from a man between 18 and 29 years old in good health. The V call is TRBV5-8, the J call TRBJ2-3; 7 bases fit TRBD2. CDR3 in amino acids: CASSLEGRVPDTQYF. The CDR3, as DNA: TGTGCCAGCAGCTTGGAGGGGAGGGTCCCAGATACGCAGTATTTT.